The 20 T cell receptor beta chains reported below all come from one sample, sequenced in a study of glioma-infiltrating T cells after dendritic cell vaccination. The assay was immunoSEQ multiplex PCR, and TCRdb's table has in-frame clones only and misses some. The table shows roughly 80,000 clones, with 80% to 90% occurring only once. Indicated time point: after dendritic cell vaccination, including at tumor progression/relapse. The material was blood, obtained after dendritic cell vaccination. These receptors all come from a human donor with glioblastoma.

This chain uses TRBV6-1 with TRBJ1-2; 7 bases map to TRBD1. This CDR3 has 19 amino acids. Germline CDR1 reads MNHNS; CDR2 reads SASEGT. Unmatched junction bases numbered 17, after V lost 4 bases and J lost 0 bases. The CDR3 DNA is TGTGCCAGCAGTGCCCGACAGGGCTCTCACCTCAATCCTAACTATGGCTACACCTTC. Protein product: CASSARQGSHLNPNYGYTF.

The chain has TRBV7-6 and TRBJ2-2, with 7 bases identical to TRBD1. Trimming cost V 6 bases and J 6 bases; bases outside gene matches: 4. This CDR3 comprises 13 residues. Germline CDR1 is SGHVS and CDR2 is FNYEAQ. CDR3 amino acids: CASRLGTAGELFF. In DNA, the CDR3 is TGTGCCAGCAGACTAGGGACAGCCGGGGAGCTGTTTTTT.

V gene TRBV18 combines with J gene TRBJ2-6; TRBD1 aligns across 10 bases. The germline gives CDR1 KGHSH, CDR2 LQKENI. With V trimmed by 3 bases and J by 4 bases, 6 bases remained unmatched. The CDR3 runs 17 residues. The CDR3: CASSPPGTGVGANVLTF. The CDR3 DNA is TGTGCCAGCTCACCCCCCGGGACAGGGGTCGGGGCCAACGTCCTGACTTTC. Based on the CDR3 plus reference TRBV18 and TRBJ2-6, the full variable domain is NAGVMQNPRHLVRRRGQEARLRCSPMKGHSHVYWYRQLPEEGLKFMVYLQKENIIDESGMPKERFSAEFPKEGPSILRIQQVVRGDSAAYFCASSPPGTGVGANVLTFGAGSRLTVL.

The chain is built from TRBV15 and TRBJ1-1; D is unresolved. Trimming took off 1 base at V and 4 bases at J, with 13 bases between the two ends. This CDR3 region has 15 residues. The germline CDR1 and CDR2 sequences are LNHNV and YYDKDF (reference sequence). The CDR3 region is CATSRGVTQATEAFF. The CDR3 DNA reads TGTGCCACCAGCAGAGGGGTCACTCAGGCCACTGAAGCTTTCTTT.

The V call is TRBV6-1, the J call TRBJ1-3; D uncertain. Per germline, CDR1 MNHNS and CDR2 SASEGT. V lost 1 base, J lost 3 bases, and 16 bases lay in between. The CDR3 runs 17 residues. The CDR3 nucleotides are TGTGCCAGCAGTGAAGTAAGAGCCCCCCTGAGTGGAAACACCATATATTTT. Its protein product is CASSEVRAPLSGNTIYF.

The DNA of the CDR3 is TGTGCCAGCAGCCAAGATCAGCGCAGGGGATGGCGTGGAGCTTTCTTT. Translated, it gives CASSQDQRRGWRGAFF. The rearrangement links TRBV14 to TRBJ1-1; possible D gene TRBD1, 6 bases. The CDR3 runs 16 residues. Germline V gene sequence: CDR1 SGHDN, CDR2 FVKESK. The V and J ends lost 0 bases and 10 bases respectively, with 21 bases between them.

The rearrangement uses TRBV18 and TRBJ2-3; 9 bases align to TRBD2. J lost 9 bases, V lost 5 bases, and 15 bases had no gene match. The CDR3 is 16 residues long. Germline V gene sequence: CDR1 KGHSH, CDR2 LQKENI. The CDR3 region is CASSSSQTSGSGTQYF. The CDR3 nucleotides read TGTGCCAGCTCATCCTCCCAGACTAGCGGCTCTGGGACGCAGTATTTT.

The genes are TRBV5-6 and TRBJ2-4, with 9 positions matching TRBD1. The CDR3 covers 16 residues. Germline trimming cut 4 bases from V and 7 bases from J; bases unmatched to any gene: 12. Germline V gives CDR1 SGHDT, CDR2 YYEEEE. The CDR3 loop is CASSRPGQGYANIQYF. For the CDR3, the DNA is TGTGCCAGCAGCCGTCCGGGACAGGGTTATGCGAACATTCAGTACTTC.

Concerning this clone: A read error may produce the germline difference seen at one junction end. This rearrangement joins TRBV7-9 to TRBJ2-7; tentatively, D is TRBD1 (6 bases). The CDR3 contains 13 residues. Germline V gene sequence: CDR1 SEHNR, CDR2 FQNEAQ (reference sequence). CDR3 loop: CAGRGAGSYEQYF. Here the CDR3 DNA reads TGTGCCGGCAGGGGCGCCGGCTCCTACGAGCAGTACTTC.

The chain recombines TRBV7-8 with TRBJ2-7; D is possibly TRBD2 (7 bases). Germline V lookup: CDR1 SGHVS, CDR2 FQNEAQ. This CDR3 contains 14 residues. Trimming pared 7 bases from V and 5 bases from J, leaving 18 bases between. CDR3 nucleotides: TGTGCCAGCACCCTGGGGGGGGCGGTAAACGAGCAGTACTTC. Protein product: CASTLGGAVNEQYF.

V and J are TRBV25-1 and TRBJ2-7; D may be TRBD2 (6 bases). The CDR3 contains 15 residues. Trimming stripped 3 bases from V and 6 bases from J, with 18 bases between. Germline lookup yields CDR1 MGHDK and CDR2 SYGVNS. CDR3: CASSDTGGRASEQYF. The CDR3 DNA reads TGTGCCAGCAGTGATACAGGAGGGCGCGCATCCGAGCAGTACTTC.

This clone appeared once. The chain is built from TRBV27 and TRBJ2-7; D is unclear. This CDR3 comprises 13 residues. The ends were cut back, 3 bases at V and 0 bases at J, with 6 bases in the middle. Germline CDR1 reads MNHEY; CDR2 reads SMNVEV (reference sequence). This chain's CDR3 is CASSFDISYEQYF. As DNA, the CDR3 is TGTGCCAGCAGTTTCGACATCTCCTACGAGCAGTACTTC.

The rearrangement joins TRBV5-4 to TRBJ1-4, with 10 bases matching TRBD1. CDR1 is SGHNT, CDR2 YYREEE, per germline (reference sequence). V lost 7 bases to trimming and J lost 1 base; unmatched junction nucleotides: 7. This CDR3 is 16 amino acids long. CDR3 DNA: TGTGCCAGCGGGGACAGGGGAATAGGAACTAATGAAAAACTGTTTTTT. Its translation is CASGDRGIGTNEKLFF.

The chain is built from TRBV7-9 and TRBJ1-2; TRBD1 aligns across 7 bases. CDR1 and CDR2 from the germline V gene are SEHNR and FQNEAQ (reference sequence). The CDR3 runs to 14 residues. Trimming cost V 0 bases and J 5 bases; bases outside gene matches: 3. CDR3 protein: CASSLAGQPYGYTF. As DNA, the CDR3 is TGTGCCAGCAGCTTAGCGGGACAGCCTTATGGCTACACCTTC.

The gene calls are TRBV28 and TRBJ1-4; D is undetermined. CDR1 and CDR2 from the germline V gene are MDHEN and SYDVKM. Trimming took off 1 base at V and 13 bases at J, with 10 bases between the two ends. CDR3 length: 12 residues. CDR3 sequence: CASSLSREGLFF. The CDR3 DNA reads TGTGCCAGCAGTTTATCGAGGGAAGGACTGTTTTTT.

The genes are TRBV11-2 and TRBJ2-1; possible D gene TRBD1, 6 bases. This CDR3 comprises 13 residues. V dropped 4 bases and J dropped 10 bases, with 14 bases sitting between them. Germline lookup yields CDR1 SGHAT and CDR2 FQNNGV. The CDR3 bases are TGTGCCAGCAGCTCCGGGCAGGGGCAGGAGCAGTTCTTC. Translated, it gives CASSSGQGQEQFF.

This clone came up once. The V gene is TRBV14, the J gene TRBJ1-1; 7 bases map to TRBD1. The CDR3 runs to 15 residues. J lost 0 bases, V lost 5 bases, and 6 bases had no gene match. Germline CDR1 reads SGHDN; CDR2 reads FVKESK. CDR3 loop: CASSAGQFMNTEAFF. The CDR3, as DNA: TGTGCCAGCAGCGCGGGACAGTTCATGAACACTGAAGCTTTCTTT.

CDR3 protein: CASSKGGSQETQYF. CDR3 nucleotides: TGTGCCAGCAGCAAAGGGGGTAGCCAAGAGACCCAGTACTTC. The chain joins TRBV5-4 to TRBJ2-5, with D perhaps matching TRBD1 (6 bases). CDR1 and CDR2 from the germline V gene are SGHNT and YYREEE (reference sequence). Trimming removed 4 bases from V and 1 base from J, with 11 bases in between. The CDR3 extends over 14 amino acids.

This chain links TRBV25-1 with TRBJ1-1, with D possibly matching TRBD1 (6 bases). The germline V and J ends were trimmed by 6 bases and 8 bases, with 10 bases remaining between them. This CDR3 is built from 11 residues. CDR1 MGHDK and CDR2 SYGVNS come from the germline V gene. The CDR3 region is CASSVTGEAFF. Here the CDR3 DNA reads TGTGCCAGCAGCGTGACAGGAGAAGCTTTCTTT.

The chain is built from TRBV7-3 and TRBJ2-6; the D is unclear. Germline values: CDR1 SGHTA, CDR2 FQGTGA. Trimming cost V 4 bases and J 9 bases, with 4 bases left between them. The CDR3 is made up of 11 amino acids. This chain's CDR3 is CASSSYNVLTF. CDR3 DNA: TGTGCCAGCAGCTCTTACAACGTCCTGACTTTC.